Listed below are T cell receptor beta chains from one sample, sequenced in a study of vaccination and CD4 T cells after COVID-19. TCRdb called the PCR reads again in MiXCR, with one record for every CDR3 protein. This sample has approximately 22,000 distinct CDR3 sequences, with less than 40% found just once. These receptors have no identified antigens. The sequenced sample was CD4+ T cells from blood, cultured in vitro, obtained about 7 months after SARS-CoV-2 vaccination. The receptor set was obtained from a human donor who had recovered from COVID-19. Both conserved end residues are part of each CDR3. D genes are given only for firm matches. Not all rows give a size; the values are once, few, many and, for expanded clones, a class.

D gene	V gene	J gene	clone size	CDR3 protein	CDR3 DNA
TRBD2	TRBV20-1	TRBJ2-1	NA	CSARDAAGQNEQFF	TGCAGTGCTAGAGATGCAGCGGGGCAAAATGAGCAGTTCTTC
NA	TRBV7-2	TRBJ2-2	NA	CASSLVGGIDTGELFF	TGTGCCAGCAGCTTAGTTGGCGGGATTGACACCGGGGAGCTGTTTTTT
NA	TRBV20-1	TRBJ1-2	NA	CSARDTGLYGYTF	TGCAGTGCTAGGGACACAGGGCTCTATGGCTACACCTTC
TRBD1	TRBV2	TRBJ1-1	few	CASSGRTGGTEAFF	TGTGCCAGCAGTGGAAGGACAGGGGGAACTGAAGCTTTCTTT
NA	TRBV28	TRBJ2-1	NA	CASSLAGALVNEQFF	TGTGCCAGCAGTTTAGCGGGGGCCTTGGTTAATGAGCAGTTCTTC
TRBD2	TRBV27	TRBJ2-7	few	CASSFTSGIYEQYF	TGTGCCAGCAGTTTTACTAGCGGGATCTACGAGCAGTACTTC
NA	TRBV5-5	TRBJ1-1	few	CASSLDFGWARGAFF	TGTGCCAGCAGCTTGGATTTTGGTTGGGCCAGGGGAGCTTTCTTT
NA	TRBV7-9	TRBJ2-3	few	CASSPGPADTQYF	TGTGCCAGCAGCCCAGGACCGGCAGATACGCAGTATTTT
TRBD1	TRBV20-1	TRBJ1-5	NA	CSALEGQGLGNQPQHF	TGCAGTGCGCTGGAGGGACAGGGGTTGGGCAATCAGCCCCAGCATTTT
NA	TRBV20-1	TRBJ2-7	NA	CSARRSGYEQYF	TGCAGTGCCCGAAGGTCGGGATACGAGCAGTACTTC
TRBD1	TRBV20-1	TRBJ2-1	NA	CSAGRTGPSYNEQFF	TGCAGTGCTGGCAGGACAGGGCCCTCCTACAATGAGCAGTTCTTC
TRBD2	TRBV10-3	TRBJ2-1	NA	CAISVGIAAGVYNEQFF	TGTGCCATCAGTGTGGGAATTGCGGCGGGAGTCTACAATGAGCAGTTCTTC
TRBD2	TRBV12-3/TRBV12-4	TRBJ2-7	NA	CASKGSRGVYEQYF	TGTGCCAGCAAGGGGAGTCGGGGGGTCTACGAGCAGTACTTC
NA	TRBV7-9	TRBJ2-3	NA	CASSVTVGDTQYF	TGTGCCAGCAGCGTGACAGTCGGAGATACGCAGTATTTT
NA	TRBV29-1	TRBJ2-7	NA	CSVSRGRRPAYEQYF	TGCAGCGTGTCGCGGGGGCGGAGGCCGGCCTACGAGCAATACTTC
TRBD2	TRBV19	TRBJ2-3	NA	CASRAGTSAADTQYF	TGTGCCAGTAGGGCCGGGACTAGCGCAGCAGATACGCAGTATTTT
NA	TRBV10-3	TRBJ2-7	once	CAISQGSSYEQYF	TGTGCCATCAGTCAGGGGAGCTCCTACGAGCAGTACTTC
TRBD1	TRBV18	TRBJ2-3	NA	CASSPRYRGGSTDTQYF	TGTGCCAGCTCACCGCGATACAGGGGTGGAAGCACAGATACGCAGTATTTT
NA	TRBV20-1	TRBJ2-5	NA	CSASENQETQYF	TGCAGTGCTAGTGAGAACCAAGAGACCCAGTACTTC
TRBD2	TRBV20-1	TRBJ2-3	few	CSASWAGGTTDTQYF	TGCAGTGCTAGTTGGGCGGGAGGAACCACAGATACGCAGTATTTT
NA	TRBV6-5	TRBJ1-5	NA	CASSLNRRWTQPQHF	TGTGCCAGCAGTTTGAACAGACGGTGGACTCAGCCCCAGCATTTT
TRBD2	TRBV7-2	TRBJ2-5	few	CASSYRTSGETQYF	TGTGCCAGCAGCTATAGGACTAGCGGGGAGACCCAGTACTTC
NA	TRBV28	TRBJ2-5	NA	CASLRGDMQETQYF	TGTGCCAGCCTAAGGGGAGATATGCAAGAGACCCAGTACTTC
TRBD1	TRBV20-1	TRBJ1-5	few	CSVWDSSREPQHF	TGCAGTGTTTGGGACAGTTCCAGGGAGCCCCAGCATTTT
TRBD2	TRBV6-1	TRBJ2-7	NA	CASSPTGGVDEQYF	TGTGCCAGCAGCCCAACTGGGGGGGTAGACGAGCAGTACTTC
TRBD2	TRBV20-1	TRBJ2-7	few	CSVGAGVNSYEQYF	TGCAGTGTCGGGGCGGGAGTCAACTCCTACGAGCAGTACTTC
NA	TRBV6-1	TRBJ2-1	NA	CARGLPYEQFF	TGTGCCAGAGGACTTCCGTATGAGCAGTTCTTC
NA	TRBV7-9	TRBJ1-2	NA	CASSLNVQGRGYTF	TGTGCCAGCAGCTTAAATGTGCAGGGGAGAGGCTACACCTTC
NA	TRBV11-3	TRBJ2-1	NA	CASSPFVDGDPYNEQFF	TGTGCCAGCAGCCCATTTGTTGATGGCGATCCCTACAATGAGCAGTTCTTC
TRBD1	TRBV2	TRBJ1-1	NA	CASRTGVGPGAFF	TGTGCCAGCAGGACAGGGGTAGGACCTGGAGCTTTCTTT
TRBD2	TRBV6-1	TRBJ2-3	NA	CASSRGLAGFTDTQYF	TGTGCCAGCAGCCGCGGACTAGCGGGATTCACAGATACGCAGTATTTT
NA	TRBV21-1	TRBJ1-2	few	CASSKVGGQNGYTF	TGTGCCAGCAGCAAAGTAGGGGGGCAGAACGGCTACACCTTC
NA	TRBV12-3/TRBV12-4	TRBJ2-5	NA	CASSFGPGPTYF	TGTGCCAGCAGTTTTGGACCGGGACCCACGTACTTC
TRBD2	TRBV4-2	TRBJ2-7	NA	CASSPSLGTSGRAGEQYF	TGTGCCAGCAGCCCTTCGCTTGGGACTAGCGGGAGAGCGGGCGAGCAGTACTTC
NA	TRBV6-5	TRBJ2-3	NA	CASSLGLTGRADTQYF	TGTGCCAGCAGTTTAGGCCTAACGGGAAGGGCAGATACGCAGTATTTT
NA	TRBV28	TRBJ2-5	NA	CASQVVPETQYF	TGTGCCAGCCAAGTGGTTCCAGAGACCCAATACTTC
TRBD1	TRBV20-1	TRBJ1-1	few	CSARQGTGVGTEAFF	TGCAGTGCTAGACAAGGGACAGGGGTAGGGACTGAAGCTTTCTTT
NA	TRBV6-1	TRBJ1-5	few	CASGARNPRDQPQHF	TGTGCCAGCGGGGCCAGAAACCCACGGGATCAGCCCCAGCATTTT
NA	TRBV20-1	TRBJ1-1	few	CSARWGLGPEAFF	TGCAGTGCTAGATGGGGGCTAGGCCCTGAAGCTTTCTTT
NA	TRBV19	TRBJ2-3	NA	CASSIPPSTDTQYF	TGTGCCAGTAGTATTCCACCAAGCACAGATACGCAGTATTTT
TRBD1	TRBV20-1	TRBJ1-5	NA	CSARGIGGAGQPRHF	TGCAGTGCTAGAGGTATAGGGGGCGCGGGTCAGCCCCGGCATTTT
NA	TRBV20-1	TRBJ1-2	medium-sized	CSADRLGREGYTF	TGCAGTGCAGATCGACTGGGGCGGGAAGGCTACACCTTC
NA	TRBV7-2	TRBJ2-3	NA	CASSGQTTDTQYF	TGTGCCAGCAGCGGACAGACCACAGATACGCAGTATTTT
NA	TRBV7-2	TRBJ1-3	once	CASSLMVQGGNTIYF	TGTGCCAGCAGCTTAATGGTACAGGGAGGAAACACCATATATTTT
NA	TRBV20-1	TRBJ2-5	NA	CSSVLGAKETQYF	TGCAGTTCGGTGTTGGGCGCTAAAGAGACCCAGTACTTC
NA	TRBV20-1	TRBJ2-5	NA	CSARVVQQETQYF	TGCAGTGCTAGAGTGGTACAACAAGAGACCCAGTACTTC
TRBD2	TRBV20-1	TRBJ2-5	NA	CSATPPSGRGETQYF	TGCAGTGCTACACCCCCTAGCGGGAGGGGAGAGACCCAGTACTTC
NA	TRBV28	TRBJ2-3	once	CASSTTDTQYF	TGTGCCAGCAGCACGACAGATACGCAGTATTTT
TRBD2	TRBV20-1	TRBJ2-2	NA	CSAPLREGSGELFF	TGCAGTGCCCCCTTACGGGAGGGGTCCGGGGAGCTGTTTTTT
TRBD1	TRBV7-2	TRBJ2-7	NA	CASSSSGTGYEQYF	TGTGCCAGCAGCTCATCAGGGACAGGCTACGAGCAGTACTTC
TRBD2	TRBV6-5	TRBJ2-3	few	CASSWRESKDTQYF	TGTGCCAGCAGTTGGCGGGAGAGCAAAGATACGCAGTATTTT
TRBD2	TRBV20-1	TRBJ2-7	NA	CSASISGRAPLNWQYF	TGCAGTGCTAGTATTAGCGGGAGGGCCCCCCTCAATTGGCAGTACTTC
NA	TRBV28	TRBJ2-7	few	CASEGRVSYEQYF	TGTGCCAGCGAGGGCCGAGTCTCCTACGAGCAGTACTTC